This T cell receptor beta chain appears in the sequencing data of a study of control samples from healthy donors and cancer patients. This table comes from immunoSEQ multiplex PCR, and its TCRdb copy is limited to in-frame clones, with some not included. The sample includes roughly 120,000 clones, around nine tenths of them seen just once. Material for sequencing was blood. This TCR came from a human donor in good health. The donor label of this sample is uncertain.

The CDR3 spells CASSQESWKLGYTF. The CDR3 DNA reads as TGTGCCAGCAGCCAAGAGTCGTGGAAACTAGGCTACACCTTC. This chain uses TRBV14 with TRBJ1-2; D is uncertain. The ends were cut back, 0 bases at V and 8 bases at J, with 13 bases in the middle. Germline CDR1 and CDR2: SGHDN and FVKESK. CDR3 length: 14 residues.